The rows below give T cell receptor beta chains drawn from one sample of a study of T cell repertoires in cytomegalovirus infection. TCRdb processed the reads anew with MiXCR; each CDR3 protein has one entry. The data hold fewer than 250,000 distinct CDR3 sequences, with roughly 12% observed a single time. Material for sequencing was PBMCs. Receptors were obtained from a human donor in good health (CMV status not recorded). Some clones in this sample may be carry-over from other donors' samples. The CDR3 runs from the conserved cysteine through the conserved F or W. Each record gives: J gene, D gene, clone size, V gene, CDR3 protein, CDR3 DNA. The D gene is left open where the match is weak. Clone size appears in some rows only: once, few, many, or a class for an expanded clone.

>TRBJ2-1|TRBD2|many|TRBV7-2
CASSLRGGRSYNEQFF
TGTGCCAGCAGCTTAAGGGGCGGGAGGTCCTACAATGAGCAGTTCTTC
>TRBJ2-2|-|-|TRBV19
CASRPHQGTQTGELFF
TGTGCCAGTAGGCCCCACCAGGGGACACAAACCGGGGAGCTGTTTTTT
>TRBJ1-2|TRBD1|-|TRBV28
CASSVEGQTRLNYGYTF
TGTGCCAGCAGTGTCGAGGGACAGACGAGACTCAACTATGGCTACACCTTC
>TRBJ2-7|TRBD2|few|TRBV19
CASSVTGTSSYEQYF
TGTGCCAGTAGTGTTACCGGGACTAGTTCCTACGAGCAGTACTTC
>TRBJ2-3|-|-|TRBV4-1
CASSQDPPRFRERGDTQYF
TGCGCCAGCAGCCAAGATCCGCCGAGGTTCCGGGAGAGGGGAGATACGCAGTATTTT
>TRBJ2-4|TRBD1|many|TRBV7-2
CASSFGQGNIQYF
TGTGCCAGCAGCTTCGGACAGGGGAACATTCAGTACTTC
>TRBJ1-6|-|-|TRBV7-2
CASSSTGGTYNSPLHF
TGTGCCAGCAGCTCGACAGGCGGTACCTATAATTCACCCCTCCACTTT
>TRBJ2-3|-|many|TRBV7-2
CASSAEGYGDTQYF
TGTGCCAGCAGCGCGGAGGGGTACGGGGATACGCAGTATTTT
>TRBJ2-6|-|-|TRBV20-1
CSASKDSTSGANVLTF
TGCAGTGCTAGTAAGGACTCAACCTCTGGGGCCAACGTCCTGACTTTC
>TRBJ2-7|-|few|TRBV3-1
CASSLHTYEQYF
TGTGCCAGCAGCCTCCACACCTACGAGCAGTACTTC